This TCR beta chain came from a study of CD8 T cells in ankylosing spondylitis. Study observations and caveats: In synovial fluid and blood from reactive arthritis, some motif variants were previously reported.

TCRdb reanalysed the 5' RACE reads using MiXCR and keeps one entry per CDR3 protein. The repertoire holds a few hundred thousand distinct CDR3 sequences, with 9.5% to 13% as singletons. Trimming removed 6 bases from V and 0 bases from J, with 15 bases in between. CDR3 length: 16 residues. Details on this clonotype: Its matching antigen is unknown.

This sequence was found in a female donor with ankylosing spondylitis or in good health (not recorded which). The gene calls are TRBV12-3 or TRBV12-4 and TRBJ1-3, with D hard to call. The specimen was blood, either unsorted or a sorted T cell fraction (not recorded which). CDR3 bases: TGTGCCAGCAGGACCCCGGGCGCTAACTCTGGAAACACCATATATTTT. This codes for CASRTPGANSGNTIYF.